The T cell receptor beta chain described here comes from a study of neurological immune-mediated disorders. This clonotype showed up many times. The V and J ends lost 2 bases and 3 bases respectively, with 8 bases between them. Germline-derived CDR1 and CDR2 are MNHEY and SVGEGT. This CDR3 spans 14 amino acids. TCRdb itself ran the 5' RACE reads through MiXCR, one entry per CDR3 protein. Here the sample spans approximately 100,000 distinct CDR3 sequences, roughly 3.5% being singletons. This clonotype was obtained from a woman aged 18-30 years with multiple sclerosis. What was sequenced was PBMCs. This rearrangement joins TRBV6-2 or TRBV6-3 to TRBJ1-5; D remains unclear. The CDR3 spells CASSYLGSNQPQHF. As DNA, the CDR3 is TGTGCCAGCAGTTACCTGGGGTCCAATCAGCCCCAGCATTTT.